This T cell receptor (beta chain) was observed in a study of blood T cell repertoires in COVID-19. Study context: Material from acute and convalescent COVID-19 was sourced from the United States, Italy and Spain. PBMCs, B-cell-depleted T cells, or T cells provided the cDNA or gDNA that made up the material.

Under the authors' procedure: Amplification of reference gene primers provided the estimated nucleated cell counts. TCRdb's table, derived via immunoSEQ multiplex PCR, lists solely in-frame clones and lacks some. From that table come the V and J calls and clone size; the DNA was used to work out D and trimming. Of 150,000 or so clones in the sample, roughly nine tenths were seen once. In germline, CDR1 is MNHEY, CDR2 SMNVEV (reference sequence). V lost 6 bases and J lost 3, with 15 bases in between. The CDR3 runs to 15 residues. This clone was seen only a few times. The chain couples TRBV27 to TRBJ2-1; possibly TRBD2 for D (7 bases). The receptor was isolated from a man between 50 and 59 years old with acute or convalescent COVID-19. The specimen was peripheral blood. In DNA, the CDR3 is TGTGCCAGCAGCCCCTCGGGGGGCCGCTACAATGAGCAGTTCTTC. Translated, it gives CASSPSGGRYNEQFF.